Below, 27 T cell receptor beta chains from the same sample are listed, as sequenced in a study of blood T cell repertoires in COVID-19. This table comes from immunoSEQ multiplex PCR, and its TCRdb copy is limited to in-frame clones, with some not included. The table shows around 170,000 clones, with around 80% occurring only once. Source material: PBMCs or T cells enriched from blood (not recorded which). These receptors all stem from a man in his fifties who had recovered from COVID-19.

This chain links TRBV24-1 with TRBJ2-5, with a tentative D call TRBD2 (5 bases). CDR1 and CDR2 (germline): KGHDR, SFDVKD. V lost 5 bases, J lost 4 bases, and 10 bases lay in between. This CDR3 has 13 amino acids. The CDR3 spells CATSAGFGETQYF. The CDR3 nucleotides read TGTGCCACCAGTGCGGGGTTCGGAGAGACCCAGTACTTC.

The genes are TRBV9 and TRBJ1-2, with 9 bases that match TRBD1. Germline V lookup: CDR1 SGDLS, CDR2 YYNGEE. CDR3 length: 15 amino acids. The V segment lost 3 bases and the J segment 4 bases; nucleotides outside the gene matches: 7. The CDR3 reads CASSARDRETYGYTF. CDR3 nucleotides: TGTGCCAGCAGCGCCCGGGACAGGGAGACCTATGGCTACACCTTC.

This chain links TRBV5-1 with TRBJ2-4; D is possibly TRBD2 (5 bases). V lost 2 bases to trimming and J lost 0 bases, with 6 bases between them. CDR1 and CDR2 from the germline V gene are SGHRS and YFSETQ. The CDR3 length is 14 residues. The CDR3 reads CASSLGLAKNIQYF. The CDR3 coding sequence is TGCGCCAGCAGCTTAGGACTAGCCAAAAACATTCAGTACTTC. Filled out from reference TRBV5-1 and TRBJ2-4, the complete variable domain reads KAGVTQTPRYLIKTRGQQVTLSCSPISGHRSVSWYQQTPGQGLQFLFEYFSETQRNKGNFPGRFSGRQFSNSRSEMNVSTLELGDSALYLCASSLGLAKNIQYFGAGTRLSVL.

This clone was seen a few times. This chain links TRBV6-2 or TRBV6-3 with TRBJ1-2, with 7 positions matching TRBD1. Germline CDR1 is MNHEY and CDR2 is SVGEGT. The V gene end was trimmed by 2 bases and the J gene end by 1 base; junction bases not matched to a gene: 4. This CDR3 has 15 amino acids. The CDR3 is CASSYPAGGNYGYTF. The CDR3 DNA sequence: TGTGCCAGCAGTTACCCGGCAGGGGGTAACTATGGCTACACCTTC.

The chain is built from TRBV10-2 and TRBJ2-5; D is perhaps TRBD1 (6 bases). The V end lost 9 bases, the J end lost 2 bases, and 16 bases lay between the germline ends. Germline CDR1 WSHSY, CDR2 SAAADI. The CDR3 extends over 14 amino acids. The chain's CDR3 is CASTWTETQETQYF. CDR3 in DNA: TGCGCCAGTACATGGACAGAGACTCAAGAGACCCAGTACTTC.

J is TRBJ1-4 and V is TRBV28; D gene uncertain. The CDR3 totals 15 residues. The V end lost 2 bases, the J end lost 5 bases, and 12 bases lay between the germline ends. The germline gives CDR1 MDHEN, CDR2 SYDVKM. CDR3 in amino acids: CASSLGEVRNEKLFF. The CDR3 nucleotides read TGTGCCAGCAGTTTAGGGGAGGTCCGCAATGAAAAACTGTTTTTT. Full variable domain (missing parts from reference TRBV28 and TRBJ1-4): DVKVTQSSRYLVKRTGEKVFLECVQDMDHENMFWYRQDPGLGLRLIYFSYDVKMKEKGDIPEGYSVSREKKERFSLILESASTNQTSMYLCASSLGEVRNEKLFFGSGTQLSVL.

This clone occurred a few times. The chain recombines TRBV24-1 with TRBJ2-2, with D uncertain. Germline values: CDR1 KGHDR, CDR2 SFDVKD. The CDR3 consists of 14 residues. Trimming shortened V by 9 bases and J by 3 bases, and 13 bases separated the two germline ends. CDR3 nucleotides: TGTGCCACCGCGGCCCCGAGCGACACCGGGGAGCTGTTTTTT. It codes for CATAAPSDTGELFF.

J is TRBJ2-7 and V is TRBV15, with a tentative D call TRBD2 (7 bases). The V end was cut by 0 bases, the J end by 3 bases, with 12 bases between. The CDR3 covers 15 residues. Germline loops: CDR1 LNHNV, CDR2 YYDKDF (reference sequence). In DNA, the CDR3 is TGTGCCACCAGCAGAGAGGGGGGGCGGCTCTACGAGCAGTACTTC. Translating it yields CATSREGGRLYEQYF.

In its sample, this clone was seen once. The rearrangement links TRBV30 to TRBJ1-3; TRBD1 matches 9 bases. The CDR3 covers 15 residues. J gave up 0 bases and V 1 base, and 1 base lay outside the gene matches. Germline V gene data show CDR1 as GTSNPN and CDR2 as SVGIG (reference sequence). Here the CDR3 DNA reads TGTGCCTGGAGTGGGGACAGGGCCTCTGGAAACACCATATATTTT. Translated: CAWSGDRASGNTIYF.

V usage is TRBV4-1 and J usage is TRBJ2-3; D might be TRBD2 (6 bases). Germline V lookup: CDR1 MGHRA, CDR2 YSYEKL. The CDR3 covers 14 residues. V was pared by 1 base and J by 4 bases, with 9 bases between. CDR3 loop: CASSQGLVADTQYF. In DNA form, the CDR3 reads TGCGCCAGCAGCCAAGGACTAGTGGCAGATACGCAGTATTTT.

The chain uses TRBV10-3 and TRBJ1-5, with a tentative D call TRBD1 (6 bases). Germline V gene lookup returns CDR1 ENHRY and CDR2 SYGVKD. The V end was cut by 6 bases, the J end by 7 bases, with 16 bases between. The CDR3 is 14 residues long. CDR3 sequence: CAIRGTGRAQPQHF. The CDR3 nucleotides are TGTGCCATCAGGGGCACAGGGAGAGCCCAGCCCCAGCATTTT.

The V and J genes are TRBV6-2 or TRBV6-3 and TRBJ1-1; D is unclear. The CDR3 covers 14 residues. The ends were cut back, 0 bases at V and 5 bases at J, with 10 bases in the middle. Germline loops: CDR1 MNHEY, CDR2 SVGEGT. CDR3 nucleotides: TGTGCCAGCAGTTACTCCCTCCCGGGAACTGAAGCTTTCTTT. Translation gives CASSYSLPGTEAFF.

V usage is TRBV7-9 and J usage is TRBJ2-2, with D uncertain. This CDR3 spans 14 amino acids. V was cut by 5 bases and J by 1 base, with 8 bases left in between. Germline V lookup: CDR1 SEHNR, CDR2 FQNEAQ (reference sequence). Written as DNA, the CDR3 is TGTGCCAGCAGCGTTCCCTGGAACACCGGGGAGCTGTTTTTT. Translated: CASSVPWNTGELFF.

The chain combines TRBV5-4 with TRBJ2-5; tentative D call: TRBD1 (6 bases). CDR1 is SGHNT and CDR2 is YYREEE in the germline V gene (reference sequence). The CDR3 has 14 amino acids. V dropped 1 base and J dropped 5 bases, with 12 bases sitting between them. In DNA, the CDR3 is TGTGCCAGCAGCTTGTTTAACAGGGAGGAGACCCAGTACTTC. Translation: CASSLFNREETQYF.

The gene calls are TRBV27 and TRBJ1-6; 7 positions agree with TRBD1. The germline CDR1 and CDR2 sequences are MNHEY and SMNVEV (reference sequence). The CDR3 sequence is 13 residues long. Trimming removed 6 bases from V and 6 bases from J; junction bases left unmatched: 2. In nucleotides, the CDR3 is TGTGCCAGCAGGGGGACAGTTAATTCACCCCTCCACTTT. Residues: CASRGTVNSPLHF.

This chain uses TRBV2 with TRBJ1-2; D is unclear. This CDR3 is 14 amino acids long. From germline, CDR1 is SNHLY and CDR2 FYNNEI. The V end was cut by 6 bases, the J end by 4 bases, with 15 bases between. CDR3 amino acids: CASSPGIGGYGYTF. The CDR3 DNA reads as TGTGCCAGCAGCCCTGGGATAGGAGGCTATGGCTACACCTTC.

The DNA for the CDR3 is TGTGCCAGTAGTGCAGGGGCTCGCACAGATACGCAGTATTTT. Translating gives CASSAGARTDTQYF. V is TRBV19 and J is TRBJ2-3, with a tentative D call TRBD1 (6 bases). Germline V lookup: CDR1 LNHDA, CDR2 SQIVND (reference sequence). V shed 5 bases and J shed 1 base, with 10 bases lying between them. This CDR3 spans 14 amino acids.

The rearrangement uses TRBV7-6 and TRBJ1-1, with D unclear. Trimming stripped 2 bases from V and 5 bases from J, with 9 bases between. CDR3 length: 13 amino acids. CDR1 SGHVS and CDR2 FNYEAQ come from the germline V gene. CDR3 protein: CASSLSQRTEAFF. The CDR3 DNA reads as TGTGCCAGCAGCTTATCCCAGCGTACTGAAGCTTTCTTT.

This rearrangement joins TRBV5-1 to TRBJ2-3; 7 bases line up with TRBD1. The V and J ends lost 0 bases and 1 base, in that order; junction bases with no gene match: 2. This CDR3 spans 15 amino acids. The germline V gene has CDR1 SGHRS and CDR2 YFSETQ. The DNA of the CDR3 is TGCGCCAGCAGCTTGGTTGACAGGGGCACAGATACGCAGTATTTT. Its protein product is CASSLVDRGTDTQYF.

The rearrangement uses TRBV28 and TRBJ1-2; D gene uncertain. Germline CDR1 is MDHEN and CDR2 is SYDVKM. The CDR3 runs to 17 residues. Trimming left V 6 bases short and J 1 base short, with 21 bases between. This CDR3 reads CASSPLPQMTLNYGYTF. The CDR3 nucleotides are TGTGCCAGCAGCCCACTCCCCCAAATGACACTTAACTATGGCTACACCTTC.

The chain couples TRBV6-2 or TRBV6-3 to TRBJ2-3, with D unresolved. The CDR3 length is 12 residues. Trimming left V 4 bases short and J 4 bases short, with 6 bases between. CDR1 MNHEY and CDR2 SVGEGT come from the germline V gene. CDR3 in DNA: TGTGCCAGCAGTTCACGGGCAGATACGCAGTATTTT. Translation: CASSSRADTQYF.

This clone appeared once. The rearrangement uses TRBV7-9 and TRBJ2-5; 10 bases align to TRBD2. Unmatched junction bases numbered 15, after V lost 3 bases and J lost 5 bases. The CDR3 extends over 18 amino acids. CDR1 is SEHNR and CDR2 is FQNEAQ in the germline V gene (reference sequence). The DNA of the CDR3 is TGTGCCAGCAGCTTCCTAGCGGGGGCACGACAAGAAGGGGAGACCCAGTACTTC. Residues: CASSFLAGARQEGETQYF. The variable domain in full, completed from reference TRBV7-9 and TRBJ2-5, reads DTGVSQNPRHKITKRGQNVTFRCDPISEHNRLYWYRQTLGQGPEFLTYFQNEAQLEKSRLLSDRFSAERPKGSFSTLEIQRTEQGDSAMYLCASSFLAGARQEGETQYFGPGTRLLVL.

The J gene is TRBJ1-1, the V gene TRBV4-3, with D possibly matching TRBD1 (5 bases). The CDR3 is 15 residues long. CDR1 is LGHNA and CDR2 is YSLEER in the germline V gene. Trimming removed 0 bases at V and 0 bases at J, with 8 bases between. In DNA, the CDR3 is TGCGCCAGCAGCCAAGATCAGGGCATGAACACTGAAGCTTTCTTT. Its protein is CASSQDQGMNTEAFF.

This clone was detected only a few times. The CDR3 bases are TGTGCCAGCAGTTACTCGAACAGTTCACCCCTCCACTTT. Its protein is CASSYSNSSPLHF. The chain links TRBV6-5 to TRBJ1-6; unclear D gene. Trimming cost V 0 bases and J 9 bases, with 6 bases left between them. The CDR3 runs 13 residues. Germline lookup yields CDR1 MNHEY and CDR2 SVGAGI.

The rearrangement joins TRBV27 to TRBJ1-4; D gene ambiguous. The CDR3 has 18 amino acids. Trimming removed 6 bases at V and 3 bases at J, with 23 bases between. The germline V gene has CDR1 MNHEY and CDR2 SMNVEV (reference sequence). The CDR3 sequence is CASSFSWPSSGANEKLFF. The CDR3 nucleotides read TGTGCCAGCAGCTTTTCATGGCCATCGAGCGGGGCTAATGAAAAACTGTTTTTT. The full variable domain, with the rest looked up from reference TRBV27 and TRBJ1-4, is EAQVTQNPRYLITVTGKKLTVTCSQNMNHEYMSWYRQDPGLGLRQIYYSMNVEVTDKGDVPEGYKVSRKEKRNFPLILESPSPNQTSLYFCASSFSWPSSGANEKLFFGSGTQLSVL.

V is TRBV6-5 and J is TRBJ2-5, with D maybe TRBD2 (7 bases). CDR1 is MNHEY, CDR2 SVGAGI, per germline. Trimming removed 3 bases at V and 5 bases at J, with 13 bases between. This CDR3 contains 14 residues. The CDR3 nucleotides read TGTGCCAGCAGTTATGGGGGGGCTCGTGAGACCCAGTACTTC. It codes for CASSYGGARETQYF.

The V and J genes are TRBV12-2 and TRBJ1-2; the table's D call of TRBD1 was not tested on the DNA. TRBV12-2 corresponds to a pseudogene. The length of the CDR3 is 19 residues. The CDR3 sequence: CASRLASRDRGLINYGYTF. In nucleotides, the CDR3 is TGTGCAAGTCGCTTAGCGAGTCGGGACAGGGGACTTATTAACTATGGCTACACCTTC.